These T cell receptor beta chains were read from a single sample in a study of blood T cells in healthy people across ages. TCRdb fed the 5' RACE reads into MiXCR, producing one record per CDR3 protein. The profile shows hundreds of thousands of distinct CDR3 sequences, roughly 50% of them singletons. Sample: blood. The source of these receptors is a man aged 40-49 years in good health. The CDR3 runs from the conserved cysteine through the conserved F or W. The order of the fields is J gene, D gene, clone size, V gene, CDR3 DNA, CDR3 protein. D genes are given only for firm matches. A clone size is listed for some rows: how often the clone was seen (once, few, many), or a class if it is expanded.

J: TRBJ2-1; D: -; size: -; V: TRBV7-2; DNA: TGTGCCAGCAGCCCGCGACGTTTTGGGAATGAGCAGTTCTTC; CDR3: CASSPRRFGNEQFF
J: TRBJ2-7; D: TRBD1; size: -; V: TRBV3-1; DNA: TGTGCCAGCAGCCAAGATTTCCCCGGGACAGGACGAGAGGCGCAGTACTTC; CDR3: CASSQDFPGTGREAQYF
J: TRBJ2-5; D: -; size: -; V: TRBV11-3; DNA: TGTGCCAGCAGCTTAGGTTCCATGGCTGGTGAGACCCAGTACTTC; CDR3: CASSLGSMAGETQYF
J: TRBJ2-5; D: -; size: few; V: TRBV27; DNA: TGTGCCAGCAGCTGGACTCTCCAAGAGACCCAGTACTTC; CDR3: CASSWTLQETQYF
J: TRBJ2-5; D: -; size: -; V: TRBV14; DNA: TGTGCCAGCAGCTCGCGACCTGGACGGTTTGAGGAGCAGTACTTC; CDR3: CASSSRPGRFEEQYF
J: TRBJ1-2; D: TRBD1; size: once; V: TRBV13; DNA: TGTGCCAGCAGCGCCCTCAGAGGGACAGGAGCGGGATATGGCTACACCTTC; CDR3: CASSALRGTGAGYGYTF
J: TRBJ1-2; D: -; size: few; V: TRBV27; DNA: TGTGCCAGCAGTTCGGGGCTGAGAAGTGGCTACACCTTC; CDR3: CASSSGLRSGYTF
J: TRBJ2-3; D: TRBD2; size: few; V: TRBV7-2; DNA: TGTGCCAGCAGCAATATAGCGGGGGGGCAAGGGGATACGCAGTATTTT; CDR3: CASSNIAGGQGDTQYF
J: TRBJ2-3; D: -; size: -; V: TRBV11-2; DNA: TGTGCCAGCAGCGTAGATAGGGGGGATACGCAGTATTTT; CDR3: CASSVDRGDTQYF
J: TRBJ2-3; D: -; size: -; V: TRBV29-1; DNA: TGCAGCGTGGACAGAACTAGCACAGATACGCAGTATTTT; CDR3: CSVDRTSTDTQYF
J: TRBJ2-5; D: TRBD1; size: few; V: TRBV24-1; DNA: TGTGCCACCAGTGAGGGGACAGGTCTTTTTAGAGAGACCCAGTACTTC; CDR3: CATSEGTGLFRETQYF
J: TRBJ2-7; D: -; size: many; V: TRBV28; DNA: TGTGCCAGCAGTTTCGGACAGAACTCCTACGAGCAGTACTTC; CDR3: CASSFGQNSYEQYF
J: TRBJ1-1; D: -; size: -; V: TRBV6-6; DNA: TGTGCCAGCAGACAGACGTGGGACACTGAAGCTTTCTTT; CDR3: CASRQTWDTEAFF
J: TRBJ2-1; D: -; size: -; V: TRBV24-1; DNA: TGTGCCACCAGTGAACTGGCGAGGGGAGACGGGATCAATGAGCAGTTCTTC; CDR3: CATSELARGDGINEQFF
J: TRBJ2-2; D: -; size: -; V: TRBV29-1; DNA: TGCAGCGTTGCAAGGGGAACAACCGGGGAGCTGTTTTTT; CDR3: CSVARGTTGELFF
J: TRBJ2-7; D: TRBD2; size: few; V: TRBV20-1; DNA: TGCAGTGCTAGAGATCCGACCGGGACTAGCAGGTCCGGGACCTACGAGCAGTACTTC; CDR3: CSARDPTGTSRSGTYEQYF
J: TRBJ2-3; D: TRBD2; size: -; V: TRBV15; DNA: TGTGCCACCAGCAGCGCCCGGTTTATCGCGGGAGGGCCGACAGATACGCAGTATTTT; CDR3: CATSSARFIAGGPTDTQYF
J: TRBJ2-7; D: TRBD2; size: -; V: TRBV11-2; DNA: TGTGCCAGCAGCTCGGGACTAGCGCCCCACTACGAGCAGTACTTC; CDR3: CASSSGLAPHYEQYF
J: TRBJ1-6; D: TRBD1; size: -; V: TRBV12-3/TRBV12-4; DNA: TGTGCCAGCAGTTTACTAGGACAGGGGAATTCACCCCTCCACTTT; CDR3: CASSLLGQGNSPLHF
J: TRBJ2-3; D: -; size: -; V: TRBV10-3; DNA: TGTGCCATCAGAACCGGGACGGTAACTACAATAGATACGCAGTATTTT; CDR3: CAIRTGTVTTIDTQYF
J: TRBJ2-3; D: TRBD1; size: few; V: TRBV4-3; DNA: TGCGCCAGCAGCCTGGACAGGGATGGACAAGATACGCAGTATTTT; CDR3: CASSLDRDGQDTQYF
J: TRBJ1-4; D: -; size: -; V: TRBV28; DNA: TGTGCCAGCAGTTCGAGCCCCCCTAATGAAAAACTGTTTTTT; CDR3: CASSSSPPNEKLFF
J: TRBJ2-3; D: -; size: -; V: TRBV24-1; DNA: TGTGCCACCAGTGATTTGCCACAGGGTTCTAGCACAGATACGCAGTATTTT; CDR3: CATSDLPQGSSTDTQYF
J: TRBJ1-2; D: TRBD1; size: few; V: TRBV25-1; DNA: TGTGCCAGCAGCGGACAGGATCATGGAGGCTACACCTTC; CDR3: CASSGQDHGGYTF
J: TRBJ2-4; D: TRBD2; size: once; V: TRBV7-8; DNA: TGTGCCAGCGGACGGGAGGACGGAAACATTCAGTACTTC; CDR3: CASGREDGNIQYF
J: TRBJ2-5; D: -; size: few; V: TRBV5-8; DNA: TGTGCCAGCAGCCCCCGGGTCGTCCAAGAGACCCAGTACTTC; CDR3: CASSPRVVQETQYF
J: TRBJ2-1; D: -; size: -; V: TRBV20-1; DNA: TGCAGTGCTAGAGTAGTCGGGGGGCTCTCGTACAATGAGCAGTTCTTC; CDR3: CSARVVGGLSYNEQFF
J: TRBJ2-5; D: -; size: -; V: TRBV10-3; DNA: TGTGCCATCAGTGACCCAGAAATTGGCAGGGCGGAGACCCAGTACTTC; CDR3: CAISDPEIGRAETQYF
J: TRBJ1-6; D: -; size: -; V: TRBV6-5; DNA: TGTGCCAGCAGTTACTCCAGGGACACGAAAGACTCCTATAATTCACCCCTCCACTTT; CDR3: CASSYSRDTKDSYNSPLHF
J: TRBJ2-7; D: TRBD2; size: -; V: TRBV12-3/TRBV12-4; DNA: TGTGCCGGCAGTTTAGGCCTTCCGGGACTAGGCTACGAGCAGTACTTC; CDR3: CAGSLGLPGLGYEQYF
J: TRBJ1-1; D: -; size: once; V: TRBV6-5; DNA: TGTGCCAGCAGTTATGGAGGGCGAGACACTGAAGCTTTCTTT; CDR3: CASSYGGRDTEAFF
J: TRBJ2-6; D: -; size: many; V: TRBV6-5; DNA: TGTGCCAGCAGTGGCCGTCTGCCCAACGTCCTGACTTTC; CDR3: CASSGRLPNVLTF
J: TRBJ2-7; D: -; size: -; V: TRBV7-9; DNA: TGTGCCAGCAGCTTTGGTCACAACGAGCAGTACTTC; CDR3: CASSFGHNEQYF
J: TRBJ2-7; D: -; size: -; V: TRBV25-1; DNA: TGTGCCAGCAGTGAAGCAGTTCCACCTTACGAGCAGTACTTC; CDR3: CASSEAVPPYEQYF
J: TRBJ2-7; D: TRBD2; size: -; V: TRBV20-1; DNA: TGCAGTGCTAGAGATCAGGGTAGGGGCGGGGGGCCTCCAAATTACAATGAGCAGTACTTC; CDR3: CSARDQGRGGGPPNYNEQYF
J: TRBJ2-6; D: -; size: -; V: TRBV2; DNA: TGTGCCAGCAGTGAGGTTGGCGGGGCCAACGTCCTGACTTTC; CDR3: CASSEVGGANVLTF
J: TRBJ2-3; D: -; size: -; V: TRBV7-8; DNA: TGTGCCAGCAGCGTAAGTTCGCGGGGAGCAGATACGCAGTATTTT; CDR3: CASSVSSRGADTQYF
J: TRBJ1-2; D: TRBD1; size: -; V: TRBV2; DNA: TGTGCCAGCAGTGGAACAGGGGTGCAAGGCTACACCTTC; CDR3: CASSGTGVQGYTF
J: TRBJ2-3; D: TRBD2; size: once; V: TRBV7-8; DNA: TGTGCCAGCAGCTTACGAGCGGGGATCACAGATACGCAGTATTTT; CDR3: CASSLRAGITDTQYF
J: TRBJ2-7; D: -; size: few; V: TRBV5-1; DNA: TGCGCCAGCAGCAGTCAGGGAAGCTCCTACAATGAGCAGTACTTC; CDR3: CASSSQGSSYNEQYF
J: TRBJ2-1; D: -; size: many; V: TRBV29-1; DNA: TGCAGCGTTGCCGACTCGTCACAGAATGAGCAGTTCTTC; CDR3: CSVADSSQNEQFF
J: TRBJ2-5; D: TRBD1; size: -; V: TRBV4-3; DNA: TGCGCCAGCAGCCAAGAGTCCCGGACAGGGGCTTTGGAGACCCAGTACTTC; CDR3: CASSQESRTGALETQYF